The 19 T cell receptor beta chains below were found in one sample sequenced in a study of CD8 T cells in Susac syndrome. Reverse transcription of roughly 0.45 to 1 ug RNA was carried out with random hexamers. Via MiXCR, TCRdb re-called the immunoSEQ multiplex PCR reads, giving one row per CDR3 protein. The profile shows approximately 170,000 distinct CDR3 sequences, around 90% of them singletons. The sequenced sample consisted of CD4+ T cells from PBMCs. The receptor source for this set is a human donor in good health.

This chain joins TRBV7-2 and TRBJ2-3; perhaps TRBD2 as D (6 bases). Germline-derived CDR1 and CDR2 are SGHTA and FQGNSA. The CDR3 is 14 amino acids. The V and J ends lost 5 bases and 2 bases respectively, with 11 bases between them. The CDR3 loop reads CASSPGDFTDTQYF. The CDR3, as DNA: TGTGCCAGCAGCCCCGGGGACTTCACAGATACGCAGTATTTT.

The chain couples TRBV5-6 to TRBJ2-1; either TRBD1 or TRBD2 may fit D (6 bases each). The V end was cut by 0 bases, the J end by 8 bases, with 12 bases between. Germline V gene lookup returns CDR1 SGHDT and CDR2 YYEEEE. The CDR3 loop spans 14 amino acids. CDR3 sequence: CASSLAAGEDEQFF. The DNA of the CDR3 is TGTGCCAGCAGCTTGGCGGCAGGGGAGGATGAGCAGTTCTTC. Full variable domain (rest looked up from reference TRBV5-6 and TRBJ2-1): DAGVTQSPTHLIKTRGQQVTLRCSPKSGHDTVSWYQQALGQGPQFIFQYYEEEERQRGNFPDRFSGHQFPNYSSELNVNALLLGDSALYLCASSLAAGEDEQFFGPGTRLTVL.

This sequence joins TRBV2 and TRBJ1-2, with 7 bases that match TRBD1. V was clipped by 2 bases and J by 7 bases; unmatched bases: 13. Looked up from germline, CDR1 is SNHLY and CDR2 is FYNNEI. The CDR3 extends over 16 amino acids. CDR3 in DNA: TGTGCCAGCAGTGAACAGCTACCCGGGACAGCGAGTGGCTACACCTTC. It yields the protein CASSEQLPGTASGYTF.

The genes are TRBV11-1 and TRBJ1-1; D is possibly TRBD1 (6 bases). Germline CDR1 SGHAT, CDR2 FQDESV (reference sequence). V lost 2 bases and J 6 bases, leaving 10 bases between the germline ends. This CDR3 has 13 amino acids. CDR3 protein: CASSLRTASEAFF. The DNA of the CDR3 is TGTGCCAGCAGCTTAAGGACAGCCTCTGAAGCTTTCTTT.

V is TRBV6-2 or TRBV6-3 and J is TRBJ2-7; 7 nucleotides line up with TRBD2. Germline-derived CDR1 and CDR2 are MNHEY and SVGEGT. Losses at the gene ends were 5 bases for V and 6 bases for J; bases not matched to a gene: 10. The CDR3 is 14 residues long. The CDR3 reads CASSQLATLGEQYF. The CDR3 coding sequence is TGTGCCAGCAGTCAACTAGCGACACTCGGCGAGCAGTACTTC.

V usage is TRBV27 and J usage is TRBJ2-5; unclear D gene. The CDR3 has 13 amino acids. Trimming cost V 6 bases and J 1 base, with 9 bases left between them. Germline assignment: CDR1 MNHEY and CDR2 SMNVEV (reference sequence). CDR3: CASRFAPQETQYF. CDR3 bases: TGTGCCAGCAGATTTGCGCCCCAAGAGACCCAGTACTTC.

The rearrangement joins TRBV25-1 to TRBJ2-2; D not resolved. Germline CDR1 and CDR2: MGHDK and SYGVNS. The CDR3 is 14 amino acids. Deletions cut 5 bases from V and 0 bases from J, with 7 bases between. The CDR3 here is CASSRRANTGELFF. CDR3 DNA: TGTGCCAGCAGTCGCCGGGCGAACACCGGGGAGCTGTTTTTT. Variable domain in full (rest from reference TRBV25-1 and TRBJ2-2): EADIYQTPRYLVIGTGKKITLECSQTMGHDKMYWYQQDPGMELHLIHYSYGVNSTEKGDLSSESTVSRIRTEHFPLTLESARPSHTSQYLCASSRRANTGELFFGEGSRLTVL.

The CDR3 region is CSARSGGVKTEAFF. As DNA, the CDR3 is TGCAGTGCTAGATCGGGGGGGGTCAAAACTGAAGCTTTCTTT. V is TRBV20-1 and J is TRBJ1-1; D might be TRBD1 (5 bases). CDR1 is DFQATT and CDR2 is SNEGSKA in the germline V gene (reference sequence). CDR3 length: 14 residues. V dropped 2 bases and J dropped 5 bases, with 15 bases sitting between them.

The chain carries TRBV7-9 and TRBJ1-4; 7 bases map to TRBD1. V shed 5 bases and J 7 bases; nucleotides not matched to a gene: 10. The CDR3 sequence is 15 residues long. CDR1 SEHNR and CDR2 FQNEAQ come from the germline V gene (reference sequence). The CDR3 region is CASSRRQGGGEKLFF. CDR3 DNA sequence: TGTGCCAGCAGCCGAAGACAGGGTGGTGGTGAAAAACTGTTTTTT.

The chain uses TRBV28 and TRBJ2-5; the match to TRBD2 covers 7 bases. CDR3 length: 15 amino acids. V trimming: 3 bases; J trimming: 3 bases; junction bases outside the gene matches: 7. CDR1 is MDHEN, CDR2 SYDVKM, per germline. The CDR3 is CASSLGGLAEETQYF. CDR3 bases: TGTGCCAGCAGTTTGGGTGGGCTAGCGGAAGAGACCCAGTACTTC.

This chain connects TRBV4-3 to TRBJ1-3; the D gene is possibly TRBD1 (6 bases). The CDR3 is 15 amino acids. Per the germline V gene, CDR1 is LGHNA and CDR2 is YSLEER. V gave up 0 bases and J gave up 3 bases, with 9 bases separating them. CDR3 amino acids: CASSQDSRGGNTIYF. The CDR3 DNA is TGCGCCAGCAGCCAAGATTCCAGGGGTGGAAACACCATATATTTT.

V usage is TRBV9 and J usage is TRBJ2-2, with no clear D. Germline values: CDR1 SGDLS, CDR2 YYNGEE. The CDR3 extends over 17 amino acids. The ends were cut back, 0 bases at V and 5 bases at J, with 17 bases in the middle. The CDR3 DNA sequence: TGTGCCAGCAGCGTAGAGGCCCCGGATCTAGGTACCGGGGAGCTGTTTTTT. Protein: CASSVEAPDLGTGELFF.

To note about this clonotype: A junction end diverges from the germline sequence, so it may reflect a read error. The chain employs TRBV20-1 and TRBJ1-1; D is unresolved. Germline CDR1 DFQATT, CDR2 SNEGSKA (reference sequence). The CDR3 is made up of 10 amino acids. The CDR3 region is CSARRGFVVF. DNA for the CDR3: TGCAGTGCTCGGCGGGGATTTGTTGTCTTT.

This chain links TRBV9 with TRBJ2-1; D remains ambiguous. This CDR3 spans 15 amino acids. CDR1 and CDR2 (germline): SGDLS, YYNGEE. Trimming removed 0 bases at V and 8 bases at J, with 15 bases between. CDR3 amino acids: CASSVVHTSGDEQFF. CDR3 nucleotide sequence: TGTGCCAGCAGCGTAGTTCACACTTCGGGCGATGAGCAGTTCTTC.

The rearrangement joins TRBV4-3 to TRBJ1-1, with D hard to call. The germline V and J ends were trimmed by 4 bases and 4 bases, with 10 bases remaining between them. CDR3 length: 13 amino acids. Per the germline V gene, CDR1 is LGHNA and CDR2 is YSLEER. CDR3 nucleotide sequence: TGCGCCAGCAGCCTAAGGGTTACCACTGAAGCTTTCTTT. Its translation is CASSLRVTTEAFF.

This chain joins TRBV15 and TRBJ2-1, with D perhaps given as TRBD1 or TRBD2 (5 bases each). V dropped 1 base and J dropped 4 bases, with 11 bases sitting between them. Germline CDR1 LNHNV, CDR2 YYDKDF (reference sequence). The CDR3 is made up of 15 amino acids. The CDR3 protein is CATSRGDPGYNEQFF. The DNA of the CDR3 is TGTGCCACCAGCAGAGGGGACCCTGGATACAATGAGCAGTTCTTC.

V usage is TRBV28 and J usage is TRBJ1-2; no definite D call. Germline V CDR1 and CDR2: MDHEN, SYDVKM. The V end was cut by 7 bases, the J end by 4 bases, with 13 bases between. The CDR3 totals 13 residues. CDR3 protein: CASKPYNGYGYTF. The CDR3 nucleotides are TGTGCCAGCAAACCCTACAATGGCTATGGCTACACCTTC.

CDR3: CSARDNTLNTEAFF. For the CDR3, the DNA is TGCAGTGCTAGAGATAATACGTTGAACACTGAAGCTTTCTTT. The chain has TRBV20-1 and TRBJ1-1; D ambiguous. Trimming took 0 bases from V and 0 from J, leaving 8 bases between them. Germline V gives CDR1 DFQATT, CDR2 SNEGSKA (reference sequence). There are 14 residues in the CDR3.

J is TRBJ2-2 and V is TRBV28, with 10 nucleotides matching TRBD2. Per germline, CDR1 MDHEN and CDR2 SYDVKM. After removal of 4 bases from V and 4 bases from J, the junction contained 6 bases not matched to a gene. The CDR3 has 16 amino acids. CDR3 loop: CASSSPSGSGTGELFF. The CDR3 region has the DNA TGTGCCAGCAGTTCACCTAGCGGGAGCGGCACCGGGGAGCTGTTTTTT.